The sequence of this T cell receptor (beta chain) was determined in a study of blood T cell repertoires in COVID-19. Study as a whole: Some COVID-19 samples were acute and others convalescent; all came from the United States, Italy and Spain. PBMCs, B-cell-depleted T cells, or T cells were the source of the cDNA or gDNA that made up the material.

Only in-frame clones appear in the TCRdb table, and some are missing; sequencing was by immunoSEQ multiplex PCR. The table lists roughly 380,000 clones, 75% to 90% of them singletons. The junction had 9 bases not matched to a gene; V was cut back by 4 bases and J by 2 bases. CDR3 size: 19 residues. The germline V gene encodes CDR1 SGHNT and CDR2 YYREEE (reference sequence). The sequenced material came from peripheral blood. The chain combines TRBV5-4 with TRBJ2-1, with 16 bases lining up with TRBD2. The TCR originated in a woman in her forties with COVID-19, enrolled during active disease. The CDR3 region is CASSPGTSGRAVPYNEQFF. In nucleotides, the CDR3 is TGTGCCAGCAGCCCAGGGACTAGCGGGAGGGCCGTCCCCTACAATGAGCAGTTCTTC.